Each of the 18 T cell receptor beta chains below was sequenced from the same sample in a study of T cell responses to AZD1222 COVID-19 vaccine. Sequenced by immunoSEQ multiplex PCR; TCRdb stores in-frame clones only, minus some. The sample holds about 110,000 clones, about 90% seen once. The specimen comprised peripheral blood, sampled on day 0 of AZD1222 vaccination. These receptors were taken from an adult in good health.

The chain recombines TRBV5-1 with TRBJ1-4; possibly TRBD1 for D (5 bases). The CDR3 length is 15 residues. Germline CDR1 reads SGHRS; CDR2 reads YFSETQ. V was clipped by 0 bases and J by 7 bases, with 13 bases between them. The CDR3: CASSLGPGWTEKLFF. In DNA form, the CDR3 reads TGCGCCAGCAGCTTGGGCCCAGGGTGGACTGAAAAACTGTTTTTT.

The CDR3 region has the DNA TGCAGCGTAGAGCGGGGCACAGATACGCAGTATTTT. This gives the protein CSVERGTDTQYF. The chain is built from TRBV29-1 and TRBJ2-3; the D gene is possibly TRBD2 (6 bases). Trimming took off 6 bases at V and 1 base at J, with 8 bases between the two ends. The CDR3 runs 12 residues. Germline V gives CDR1 SQVTM, CDR2 ANQGSEA.

The chain recombines TRBV30 with TRBJ1-6; D might be TRBD1 (5 bases). Trimming took 2 bases from V and 7 from J, leaving 12 bases between them. This CDR3 has 14 residues. Germline V CDR1 and CDR2: GTSNPN, SVGIG (reference sequence). CDR3 bases: TGTGCCTGGAGTCCCGGGACCTCAAATTCACCCCTCCACTTT. Translating it yields CAWSPGTSNSPLHF.

This clone was found once. The J gene is TRBJ1-2, the V gene TRBV4-1; D ambiguous. CDR3 length: 14 residues. Germline V lookup: CDR1 MGHRA, CDR2 YSYEKL. Deletions cut 3 bases from V and 6 bases from J, with 14 bases between. CDR3 in amino acids: CASSQYGVDDGYTF. The CDR3 coding sequence is TGCGCCAGCAGCCAGTACGGGGTCGACGATGGCTACACCTTC.

The chain has TRBV7-9 and TRBJ2-5, with D possibly being TRBD1 (6 bases). In germline, CDR1 is SEHNR, CDR2 FQNEAQ (reference sequence). Trimming pared 2 bases from V and 3 bases from J, leaving 19 bases between. The CDR3 spans 17 residues. The CDR3 DNA follows: TGTGCCAGCAGCTTATGGCCGCTCAGGGGAATAAAAGAGACCCAGTACTTC. This sequence encodes CASSLWPLRGIKETQYF.

The V gene is TRBV4-1, the J gene TRBJ1-4; the D is unclear. The CDR3 is 15 residues long. CDR1 is MGHRA and CDR2 is YSYEKL in the germline V gene. Trimming pared 1 base from V and 0 bases from J, leaving 6 bases between. CDR3 in DNA: TGCGCCAGCAGCCAAGGCCGAGCAACTAATGAAAAACTGTTTTTT. Translating it yields CASSQGRATNEKLFF.

V is TRBV15 and J is TRBJ1-2; a weak D match, TRBD1 (6 bases). Germline V gives CDR1 LNHNV, CDR2 YYDKDF (reference sequence). This CDR3 has 16 amino acids. V lost 0 bases and J 0 bases, leaving 11 bases between the germline ends. The CDR3 protein is CATSRDKDSPNYGYTF. The CDR3 nucleotides are TGTGCCACCAGCAGAGATAAGGACAGTCCTAACTATGGCTACACCTTC. Filled out from reference TRBV15 and TRBJ1-2, the complete variable domain reads DAMVIQNPRYQVTQFGKPVTLSCSQTLNHNVMYWYQQKSSQAPKLLFHYYDKDFNNEADTPDNFQSRRPNTSFCFLDIRSPGLGDTAMYLCATSRDKDSPNYGYTFGSGTRLTVV.

This clone was seen more than once but under ten times. The rearrangement links TRBV5-1 to TRBJ2-1, with 8 bases that match TRBD2. V was pared by 5 bases and J by 0 bases, with 13 bases of the junction left unmatched. The CDR3 is 18 amino acids. Looked up from germline, CDR1 is SGHRS and CDR2 is YFSETQ. CDR3 amino acids: CASRFGGLSGSSYNEQFF. Written as DNA, the CDR3 is TGCGCCAGCAGATTTGGGGGCTTGAGCGGGAGCTCCTACAATGAGCAGTTCTTC.

The V and J genes are TRBV9 and TRBJ1-2; D is unclear. Trimming shortened V by 4 bases and J by 0 bases, and 13 bases separated the two germline ends. The CDR3 is made up of 15 amino acids. CDR1 is SGDLS, CDR2 YYNGEE, per germline. CDR3 in DNA: TGTGCCAGCAGCCCTGATGCCGACGCTAACTATGGCTACACCTTC. It encodes CASSPDADANYGYTF.

The chain carries TRBV19 and TRBJ1-5; D unclear. Trimming removed 5 bases from V and 2 bases from J, with 16 bases in between. The CDR3 covers 16 residues. Germline V CDR1 and CDR2: LNHDA, SQIVND (reference sequence). CDR3 sequence reads: CASSGSQVGGNQPQHF. The DNA of the CDR3 is TGTGCCAGTAGTGGCAGCCAAGTGGGCGGCAATCAGCCCCAGCATTTT.

The J gene is TRBJ2-2, the V gene TRBV7-8, with 10 bases aligning to TRBD1. This CDR3 has 16 residues. After removal of 6 bases from V and 0 bases from J, the junction contained 4 bases not matched to a gene. Germline V gene sequence: CDR1 SGHVS, CDR2 FQNEAQ. CDR3 sequence (DNA): TGTGCCAGCAGAGACAGGGGGCCTCCGAACACCGGGGAGCTGTTTTTT. Protein product: CASRDRGPPNTGELFF.

This chain links TRBV11-2 with TRBJ2-2; D ambiguous. This CDR3 has 15 residues. The V and J ends lost 0 bases and 6 bases respectively, with 11 bases between them. Germline CDR1 reads SGHAT; CDR2 reads FQNNGV. The CDR3 region is CASSLDPVGAGELFF. The CDR3 DNA sequence: TGTGCCAGCAGCTTAGATCCGGTTGGGGCCGGGGAGCTGTTTTTT.

The V and J genes are TRBV28 and TRBJ2-7; the match to TRBD2 covers 11 bases. Germline loops: CDR1 MDHEN, CDR2 SYDVKM. V shed 6 bases and J 4 bases; nucleotides not matched to a gene: 5. CDR3 length: 14 residues. Here the CDR3 DNA reads TGTGCCAGCAGAACTAGCGGGAGTAGTTACGAGCAGTACTTC. This translates into CASRTSGSSYEQYF.

This chain uses TRBV7-2 with TRBJ2-1; TRBD1 matches 7 bases. Germline V gene sequence: CDR1 SGHTA, CDR2 FQGNSA. V trimming: 1 base; J trimming: 4 bases; junction bases outside the gene matches: 4. The CDR3 sequence is 15 residues long. CDR3 in DNA: TGTGCCAGCAGCTTAGGGGGGACAGCGTACAATGAGCAGTTCTTC. It yields the protein CASSLGGTAYNEQFF.

CDR3 residues: CASRFSFTGELFF. In nucleotides, the CDR3 is TGTGCCAGCAGGTTCTCTTTCACCGGGGAGCTGTTTTTT. The chain uses TRBV2 and TRBJ2-2; D not certain. Trimming pared 6 bases from V and 4 bases from J, leaving 9 bases between. Germline V gene lookup returns CDR1 SNHLY and CDR2 FYNNEI. This CDR3 comprises 13 residues.

Concerning this clone: One end of the junction fails to match germline, which may point to a read error. The chain couples TRBV7-7 to TRBJ1-3; possible D gene TRBD1, 6 bases. The CDR3 spans 15 residues. The germline V gene encodes CDR1 SSHAT and CDR2 FNYEAQ (reference sequence). CDR3 sequence: CASTQGPGAGNTIYF. The DNA of the CDR3 is TGTGCTAGCACCCAAGGCCCAGGGGCGGGAAACACCATATATTTT.

The chain employs TRBV3-1 (or the pseudogene TRBV3-2) and TRBJ2-7; D is ambiguous. The germline V and J ends were trimmed by 4 bases and 7 bases, with 14 bases remaining between them. The CDR3 is 13 residues long. Germline assignment: CDR1 LGHDT and CDR2 YNNKEL (reference sequence). CDR3 DNA sequence: TGTGCCAGCAGCCCTCGTCTTGGGTTAGAGCAGTACTTC. The encoded protein is CASSPRLGLEQYF.

The genes are TRBV19 and TRBJ1-4; 10 nucleotides agree with TRBD1. The germline V gene has CDR1 LNHDA and CDR2 SQIVND (reference sequence). V lost 5 bases to trimming and J lost 0 bases; unmatched junction nucleotides: 12. This CDR3 comprises 19 residues. CDR3 DNA sequence: TGTGCCAGTAGTCTTCGATCCGGGACAGGGGCTTCAACTAATGAAAAACTGTTTTTT. Protein: CASSLRSGTGASTNEKLFF.